This TCR beta chain was sequenced in a study of cytomegalovirus exposure and HLA in healthy donors. At the level of the study: The study placed about 86% of its 350 to 450 genotyped donors in the Caucasian-associated ancestry cluster.

As regards this clone: The antigen is undetermined.

V was pared by 11 bases and J by 1 base, with 11 bases between. Germline-derived CDR1 and CDR2 are PRHDT and FYEKMQ (reference sequence). CDR3 length: 12 amino acids. Findings and caveats of the study: A list of more than 150 TCR beta chains associated with cytomegalovirus was given. As was reported, the HLA-A and HLA-B alleles of most subjects were accurately predicted from TCR beta sequences. It was taken for granted in presence/absence analyses that sequencing depth across donors was roughly uniform.

The PCR made use of 60 Vbeta and 13 Jbeta primers. Measured with immunoSEQ multiplex PCR; TCRdb has only the in-frame clones, and not every one. The profile shows 100,000 or so clones, roughly 79% of them singletons. The chain links TRBV13 to TRBJ1-1; D unresolved. Sample: PBMCs. This clonotype was sampled from a middle-aged woman in good health and CMV-seronegative. The CDR3 region is CARSRWNTEAFF. The CDR3 coding sequence is TGTGCCCGCTCGCGGTGGAACACTGAAGCTTTCTTT. The whole variable domain, remainder taken from reference TRBV13 and TRBJ1-1, is AAGVIQSPRHLIKEKRETATLKCYPIPRHDTVYWYQQGPGQDPQFLISFYEKMQSDKGSIPDRFSAQQFSDYHSELNMSSLELGDSALYFCARSRWNTEAFFGQGTRLTVV.